This entry concerns a single T cell receptor beta chain. The data stem from a study of cytomegalovirus exposure and HLA in healthy donors. The study ran its PCR with 60 Vbeta and 13 Jbeta primers. Assay: immunoSEQ multiplex PCR; the TCRdb copy retains only in-frame clones and omits some. The repertoire holds some 130,000 clones, with around four fifths as singletons. V was shortened by 6 bases and J by 6 bases, with 17 bases between the two germline ends. CDR1 and CDR2 (germline): MNHEY, SVGAGI. CDR3 length: 15 residues. The chain is built from TRBV6-5 and TRBJ2-2; tentatively, D is TRBD1 (8 bases). This TCR came from a man aged 25 to 40 in good health. Sequencing was performed on PBMCs. The CDR3, as DNA: TGTGCCAGCAGCAAGGACAGGGCGGGGGCCGGGGAGCTGTTTTTT. Its translation: CASSKDRAGAGELFF.